The 25 T cell receptor beta chains below were found in one sample sequenced in a study of blood T cell repertoires in COVID-19. Profiled with immunoSEQ multiplex PCR; TCRdb holds only in-frame clones, not every one. This sample has under 85,000 clones, with more than 65% found just once. Source material: peripheral blood. The receptor source for this set is a middle-aged man with acute or convalescent COVID-19.

The chain employs TRBV6-6 and TRBJ1-6, with D perhaps matching TRBD1 (5 bases). This CDR3 contains 15 residues. V was clipped by 0 bases and J by 10 bases, with 13 bases between them. Germline V CDR1 and CDR2: MNHNY, SVGAGI (reference sequence). The CDR3 DNA follows: TGTGCCAGCAGTTACTCGGGGCAGGGCTCCTCACCCCTCCACTTT. Translated: CASSYSGQGSSPLHF.

The chain combines TRBV10-3 with TRBJ2-6, with 7 bases that match TRBD2. Trimming at V came to 10 bases and at J to 1 base, leaving 4 bases not matched to a gene. Germline V gene sequence: CDR1 ENHRY, CDR2 SYGVKD. This CDR3 spans 14 amino acids. In DNA form, the CDR3 reads TGTGCCACCTTCGGGGGGTCTGGGGCCAACGTCCTGACTTTC. Translating it yields CATFGGSGANVLTF.

This chain links TRBV5-6 with TRBJ2-7, with no clear D. V gave up 0 bases and J gave up 3 bases, with 4 bases separating them. The CDR3 has 12 amino acids. Looked up from germline, CDR1 is SGHDT and CDR2 is YYEEEE. CDR3 loop: CASSLDNYEQYF. The CDR3 bases are TGTGCCAGCAGCTTGGACAACTACGAGCAGTACTTC.

This clone was seen just once. The chain links TRBV2 to TRBJ1-4, with D uncertain. Trimming pared 6 bases from V and 7 bases from J, leaving 9 bases between. CDR1 and CDR2 (germline): SNHLY, FYNNEI. The CDR3 spans 12 residues. CDR3 sequence reads: CASRVSGEKLFF. The DNA for the CDR3 is TGTGCCAGCAGGGTCTCGGGTGAAAAACTGTTTTTT.

The chain uses TRBV28 and TRBJ2-7, with 7 bases that match TRBD1. The CDR3 is made up of 14 amino acids. Germline V gene data show CDR1 as MDHEN and CDR2 as SYDVKM. Germline trimming cut 6 bases from V and 2 bases from J; bases unmatched to any gene: 7. The CDR3 DNA follows: TGTGCCAGCAGCCCCGGGACAGCTACCTACGAGCAGTACTTC. This sequence encodes CASSPGTATYEQYF.

V and J are TRBV12-3 or TRBV12-4 and TRBJ1-1; D gene unclear. The length of the CDR3 is 11 residues. V was pared by 4 bases and J by 8 bases, with 8 bases between. The DNA for the CDR3 is TGTGCCAGCAGTTGGAGACTAGAAGCTTTCTTT. This gives the protein CASSWRLEAFF.

This rearrangement joins TRBV6-5 to TRBJ2-5; D uncertain. Trimming pared 0 bases from V and 5 bases from J, leaving 7 bases between. CDR1 is MNHEY and CDR2 is SVGAGI in the germline V gene. There are 13 residues in the CDR3. CDR3 sequence (DNA): TGTGCCAGCAGTTACTCGAGCACGGAGACCCAGTACTTC. Residues: CASSYSSTETQYF.

The chain combines TRBV28 with TRBJ2-7, with D possibly being TRBD1 (6 bases). Trimming removed 5 bases from V and 5 bases from J, with 16 bases in between. Germline V gene data show CDR1 as MDHEN and CDR2 as SYDVKM. The CDR3 contains 14 residues. CDR3 residues: CASSQIKTGNEQYF. CDR3 sequence (DNA): TGTGCCAGCAGTCAAATTAAAACAGGGAACGAGCAGTACTTC.

CDR3 region: CASRKGEETQYF. As DNA, the CDR3 is TGCGCCAGCAGGAAGGGGGAAGAGACCCAGTACTTC. This chain connects TRBV5-1 to TRBJ2-5; D is perhaps TRBD1 (6 bases). The CDR3 totals 12 residues. With 5 bases removed from V and 3 bases from J, the gap between germline ends came to 8 bases. Germline V lookup: CDR1 SGHRS, CDR2 YFSETQ.

The V and J genes are TRBV7-8 and TRBJ2-3; tentatively, D is TRBD1 (5 bases). The V and J ends lost 1 base and 2 bases respectively, with 10 bases between them. The germline V gene has CDR1 SGHVS and CDR2 FQNEAQ. CDR3 size: 15 residues. CDR3 bases: TGTGCCAGCAGCTTAGGGGGCGGTTACACAGATACGCAGTATTTT. This translates into CASSLGGGYTDTQYF.

The chain uses TRBV5-8 and TRBJ1-5; D ambiguous. The CDR3 is 15 residues long. Germline V gene data show CDR1 as SGHTS and CDR2 as YDEGEE. V was pared by 0 bases and J by 1 base, with 8 bases between. CDR3 amino acids: CASSLAFVSNQPQHF. For the CDR3, the DNA is TGTGCCAGCAGCTTGGCTTTTGTAAGCAATCAGCCCCAGCATTTT. The entire variable domain, with the rest obtained from reference TRBV5-8 and TRBJ1-5, is as follows: EAGVTQSPTHLIKTRGQQATLRCSPISGHTSVYWYQQALGLGLQFLLWYDEGEERNRGNFPPRFSGRQFPNYSSELNVNALELEDSALYLCASSLAFVSNQPQHFGDGTRLSIL.

This sequence joins TRBV6-2 or TRBV6-3 and TRBJ2-2; D is unresolved. The V end lost 2 bases, the J end lost 2 bases, and 6 bases lay between the germline ends. Germline V gives CDR1 MNHEY, CDR2 SVGEGT. The CDR3 has 14 residues. The CDR3 DNA sequence: TGTGCCAGCAGTTACAGAGCCAACACCGGGGAGCTGTTTTTT. This encodes CASSYRANTGELFF.

The chain carries TRBV9 and TRBJ1-6; TRBD1 matches at 7 bases. This CDR3 is built from 15 residues. The germline V gene encodes CDR1 SGDLS and CDR2 YYNGEE. V lost 4 bases to trimming and J lost 5 bases; unmatched junction nucleotides: 6. The CDR3, as DNA: TGTGCCAGCAGCCCTAGCGACAGGGATAATTCACCCCTCCACTTT. Amino acids: CASSPSDRDNSPLHF.

The J gene is TRBJ2-4, the V gene TRBV6-5, with D perhaps TRBD1 (6 bases). This CDR3 is 15 amino acids long. The V and J ends lost 6 bases and 1 base respectively, with 13 bases between them. The germline CDR1 and CDR2 sequences are MNHEY and SVGAGI. The CDR3 DNA reads TGTGCCAGCAGCCCCAGGGGAGTTGCCAAAAACATTCAGTACTTC. This encodes CASSPRGVAKNIQYF.

The chain combines TRBV7-2 with TRBJ2-1; D uncertain. Germline V CDR1 and CDR2: SGHTA, FQGNSA. V was clipped by 5 bases and J by 3 bases, with 8 bases between them. The length of the CDR3 is 13 residues. CDR3 residues: CASSRVGYNEQFF. The CDR3 region has the DNA TGTGCCAGCAGCCGGGTGGGCTACAATGAGCAGTTCTTC. The full variable domain, its missing parts supplied by reference TRBV7-2 and TRBJ2-1, is GAGVSQSPSNKVTEKGKDVELRCDPISGHTALYWYRQSLGQGLEFLIYFQGNSAPDKSGLPSDRFSAERTGGSVSTLTIQRTQQEDSAVYLCASSRVGYNEQFFGPGTRLTVL.

The chain couples TRBV9 to TRBJ2-1; 13 nucleotides match TRBD2. CDR1 and CDR2 (germline): SGDLS, YYNGEE. V lost 4 bases to trimming and J lost 4 bases; unmatched junction nucleotides: 5. The CDR3 runs 16 residues. CDR3 in DNA: TGTGCCAGCAGCACCCGACTAGCGGGGGGATACAATGAGCAGTTCTTC. Translation: CASSTRLAGGYNEQFF.

This clone has a count of ten or more. This sequence joins TRBV4-3 and TRBJ2-7; 9 positions match TRBD2. The CDR3 is 15 amino acids. Germline V gives CDR1 LGHNA, CDR2 YSLEER. The J segment lost 1 base and the V segment lost 1 base, leaving 2 bases of the junction unmatched. CDR3 loop: CASSQGAGGSYEQYF. The CDR3 DNA reads as TGCGCCAGCAGCCAAGGAGCGGGGGGATCCTACGAGCAGTACTTC.

The CDR3 spells CATSRDAGGGETQYF. For the CDR3, the DNA is TGTGCCACCTCTCGGGATGCAGGGGGTGGGGAGACCCAGTACTTC. The chain couples TRBV10-3 to TRBJ2-5, with 7 bases aligning to TRBD1. Germline lookup yields CDR1 ENHRY and CDR2 SYGVKD. Trimming cost V 10 bases and J 5 bases; bases outside gene matches: 16. The CDR3 covers 15 residues.

The chain combines TRBV25-1 with TRBJ1-5; possibly TRBD1 for D (5 bases). V was clipped by 4 bases and J by 11 bases, with 15 bases between them. The CDR3 has 13 amino acids. The germline V gene has CDR1 MGHDK and CDR2 SYGVNS. The CDR3 bases are TGTGCCAGCAGTGGCGGGGGGGATCCAACCCAGCATTTT. The encoded protein is CASSGGGDPTQHF. Drawing the rest from reference TRBV25-1 and TRBJ1-5, the complete variable domain is EADIYQTPRYLVIGTGKKITLECSQTMGHDKMYWYQQDPGMELHLIHYSYGVNSTEKGDLSSESTVSRIRTEHFPLTLESARPSHTSQYLCASSGGGDPTQHFGDGTRLSIL.

The gene calls are TRBV28 and TRBJ1-5; D unresolved. V was trimmed by 6 bases and J by 7 bases, leaving 19 bases between them. Per germline, CDR1 MDHEN and CDR2 SYDVKM. The CDR3 consists of 15 residues. Here the CDR3 reads CASRITGDRTQPQHF. The CDR3 DNA follows: TGTGCCAGCAGAATAACGGGAGATAGGACCCAGCCCCAGCATTTT.

The chain recombines TRBV5-1 with TRBJ1-1; D might be TRBD1 (5 bases). Trimming left V 0 bases short and J 6 bases short, with 12 bases between. The CDR3 has 14 residues. CDR1 is SGHRS, CDR2 YFSETQ, per germline. This CDR3 reads CASSLDQGSPEAFF. As DNA, the CDR3 is TGCGCCAGCAGCTTGGATCAGGGATCCCCTGAAGCTTTCTTT.

V and J are TRBV7-2 and TRBJ2-5; 9 nucleotides agree with TRBD2. The CDR3 covers 16 residues. Germline assignment: CDR1 SGHTA and CDR2 FQGNSA. The V segment lost 0 bases and the J segment 1 base; nucleotides outside the gene matches: 3. CDR3 sequence (DNA): TGTGCCAGCAGCTTAGCCCAACTAGCGGGCCAAGAGACCCAGTACTTC. This gives the protein CASSLAQLAGQETQYF.

This clone was recorded a few times. The chain carries TRBV7-9 and TRBJ1-1, with 12 bases fitting TRBD1. The CDR3 runs to 16 residues. The germline V gene has CDR1 SEHNR and CDR2 FQNEAQ (reference sequence). Trimming cost V 1 base and J 3 bases; bases outside gene matches: 3. The chain's CDR3 is CASSLGGQGAYTEAFF. The CDR3 nucleotides are TGTGCCAGCAGCTTAGGGGGACAGGGGGCTTACACTGAAGCTTTCTTT.

The chain couples TRBV18 to TRBJ2-1; 10 bases fit TRBD1. The CDR3 has 14 amino acids. Germline CDR1 KGHSH, CDR2 LQKENI. V dropped 6 bases and J dropped 7; count of bases not matched to a gene: 6. CDR3 protein: CASSGTGVKNEQFF. The DNA for the CDR3 is TGTGCCAGCTCCGGGACAGGGGTTAAGAATGAGCAGTTCTTC.

This clone was picked up a small number of times. The CDR3 loop reads CASSLRQGSTDTQYF. The CDR3 DNA reads TGTGCCAGCAGCCTTAGACAGGGGAGCACAGATACGCAGTATTTT. The chain combines TRBV16 with TRBJ2-3; the match to TRBD1 covers 8 bases. Trimming took 4 bases from V and 0 from J; bases not matched to a gene: 3. The CDR3 contains 15 residues. Germline CDR1 reads KGHSY; CDR2 reads FQNENV.